This T cell receptor (beta chain) appears in the sequencing data of a study of blood T cell repertoires in COVID-19 (dated by TCRdb to 2020 to 2022). Looking at the study overall: The collaborator samples originated in the United States, Italy and Spain and spanned the acute and convalescent phases of COVID-19. Where available, HLA class I and class II types were taken from metadata supplied by the sample provider and were not determined by assay-based typing. The prospective study material was composed of cDNA or gDNA derived from T cells, B-cell-depleted T cells, or PBMCs. The repertoires were made available in a free public database intended to serve as a resource for research on the immune response to SARS-CoV-2. The samples were drawn from two sources: the first 160 participants of the ongoing ImmuneRACE study, and fewer than 1,500 subjects contributed by 6 global collaborators. Nearly every sample came with metadata listing a de-identified subject ID, COVID-19 status, age in years and sex. Subjects who had been exposed to COVID-19, were actively infected with it, or had recovered from it provided the deeply sampled blood TCRbeta repertoires that made up the dataset.

Paper-wide results and their limitations: Clinical and demographic metadata were provided uncurated, with the amount varying by source and participant.

The collaborating institutions used their own protocols to collect whole blood in K2EDTA tubes. For TCRbeta analysis, collaborators shipped samples as frozen whole blood, isolated PBMCs, or DNA extracted from either of those sample types. TCRbeta CDR3 regions were amplified from genomic DNA by means of the immunoSEQ Assay, a bias-controlled multiplex PCR. In the paper's pipeline: The number of nucleated cells in each sample was estimated from the amplification of reference gene primers within the assay. Sequence reads were collapsed and filtered to measure the absolute abundance of every unique TCRbeta CDR3 rearrangement. Productive Simpson clonality was computed per sample as the square root of Simpson's diversity index over productive rearrangements. Here the immuneACCESS table is served through TCRdb, limited to in-frame sequences with V and J called. Missing clones are a known gap in these copies; in checked studies unresolved V genes cover under half, and the rest lacks a known reason. V, J and clone size were drawn from that table, and D and trimming were deduced from the DNA. The sample data list a few hundred thousand clones, and approximately 89% of these were observed just once. The leading ten clones occupy around 2.5% of the sample.

To note about this clone: Its antigen specificity is not known. Base qualities are not at hand, and no much larger clone is one base apart.

For this chain, trimming is 1 base at the V end and 8 bases at the J end, and the number of junction bases without a gene match is 2. The CDR3, cysteine through phenylalanine, is 13 amino acids long. Just the 39-base CDR3 DNA is kept, in frame starting at base 1. CDR1 and CDR2 were assigned from the germline V gene as KGHSH and LQKENI. The receptor's source is a woman aged 50 to 60 with acute or convalescent COVID-19. Rearrangement joined TRBV18 to TRBJ1-2, with 9 junctional bases fitting TRBD1. The specimen was peripheral blood. The nucleotide sequence is TGTGCCAGCTCACCACGGGACAGGGTAGGCTACACCTTC. The translation is CASSPRDRVGYTF.